The rows below give T cell receptor beta chains drawn from one sample of a study of blood T cell repertoires in COVID-19. Assay used: immunoSEQ multiplex PCR; TCRdb lists only in-frame clones, some missing. The sample includes approximately 380,000 clones, roughly 92% of them seen just once. What was sequenced was PBMCs or T cells enriched from blood (not recorded which). The receptor source for this set is a woman aged 40 to 50 who had been exposed to COVID-19. Both conserved end residues are part of each CDR3. Each record gives: V gene, J gene, CDR3 protein.

>TRBV14|TRBJ2-7
CASSQDQGGEQYF
>TRBV6-2/TRBV6-3|TRBJ2-2
CASSLGGINTGELFF
>TRBV7-3|TRBJ2-5
CASSRGGQLETQYF
>TRBV19|TRBJ2-1
CASRWGGVNEQFF
>TRBV11-3|TRBJ2-2
CASSPRSNTGELFF
>TRBV27|TRBJ2-1
CASSFDGLYNEQFF
>TRBV6-5|TRBJ1-1
CASSSPRTVNTEAFF
>TRBV6-6|TRBJ1-1
CASSLKTFMNTEAFF
>TRBV11-3|TRBJ1-2
CASSPGGSSGVSYGYTF
>TRBV11-3|TRBJ1-2
CASSLVTGNYGYTF
>TRBV6-2/TRBV6-3|TRBJ1-2
CASSYSGVYGYTF
>TRBV23-1|TRBJ1-5
CASSQSTDNQPQHF
>TRBV24-1|TRBJ1-5
CATSGGRDNQPQHF
>TRBV5-4|TRBJ2-3
CASSTPLDTDTQYF
>TRBV19|TRBJ1-2
CASSMGTAYGYTF
>TRBV19|TRBJ2-2
CASRQQGPRAGELFF
>TRBV9|TRBJ2-3
CASSPRLAGESSSTDTQYF
>TRBV10-3|TRBJ2-7
CAISAQGGSYEQYF
>TRBV25-1|TRBJ2-5
CASSERWVADSQETQYF
>TRBV7-3|TRBJ2-1
CASSYLGSDEQFF
>TRBV19|TRBJ1-2
CATRTKGLYGYTF
>TRBV5-4|TRBJ2-5
CASSPERERGSETQYF
>TRBV5-5|TRBJ1-6
CASSRQGENSPLHF
>TRBV5-6|TRBJ1-1
CASSLVGDKKLNTEAFF
>TRBV7-9|TRBJ2-1
CASSLVQRGYNEQFF
>TRBV11-2|TRBJ1-5
CASSLSGGNQPQHF
>TRBV10-1|TRBJ1-3
CATSTGFNSGNTIYF
>TRBV19|TRBJ1-4
CASSMGRQATNEKLFF
>TRBV5-1|TRBJ2-7
CASSSLQGSLRQYF
>TRBV30|TRBJ1-2
CAWGTDSNYGYTF
>TRBV12-3/TRBV12-4|TRBJ2-1
CASSTGLPWKFF
>TRBV7-9|TRBJ2-3
CASSFQTGRDTQYF
>TRBV19|TRBJ1-6
CASSPPWGESSPLHF
>TRBV5-4|TRBJ2-7
CASSLRSEQYF
>TRBV6-2/TRBV6-3|TRBJ1-5
CASSYGEGTAREPQHF
>TRBV5-1|TRBJ1-3
CASSPGDRDSGNTIYF
>TRBV6-5|TRBJ2-3
CASRGGRSPGDTQYF
>TRBV19|TRBJ2-7
CASRADQRREQYF
>TRBV11-2|TRBJ2-3
CASSLAGDTQYF
>TRBV7-2|TRBJ1-2
CASSFRGGPPNGYTF
>TRBV7-9|TRBJ2-7
CASSATRQAHEQYF
>TRBV9|TRBJ1-2
CASSVVPGKGYTF
>TRBV10-3|TRBJ2-5
CAIKSPLEETQYF
>TRBV19|TRBJ2-7
CASSIQAGRNYEQYF
>TRBV3-1/TRBV3-2|TRBJ2-7
CASSFRAPGQGARYEQYF
>TRBV5-1|TRBJ2-3
CASSLEMKFSELESTDTQYF
>TRBV5-8|TRBJ2-5
CASSKGLFKETQYF
>TRBV6-5|TRBJ1-4
CASGSTGLDEKLFF
>TRBV19|TRBJ2-2
CASSIRGQGKTGELFF
>TRBV14|TRBJ1-2
CASSQVTGNYGYTF
>TRBV23-1|TRBJ2-5
CASSLGGVQETQYF
>TRBV7-3|TRBJ1-6
CASGSGFNSPLHF
>TRBV2|TRBJ2-5
CASSDSGRGGETQYF